This TCR beta chain is from a study of cytomegalovirus exposure and HLA in healthy donors. In the PCR, 60 Vbeta and 13 Jbeta primers were used. Using immunoSEQ multiplex PCR, the repertoire was profiled, and TCRdb retains in-frame clones only, with some absent. Of about 120,000 clones in the sample, about 80% were seen once. This clone was detected once. A read error may produce the germline difference seen at one junction end. Germline assignment: CDR1 SEHNR and CDR2 FQNEAQ (reference sequence). The CDR3 runs 17 residues. This clonotype was obtained from a woman aged 18-30 years in good health and CMV-seronegative. Sequencing was done on a sample of PBMCs. V gene TRBV7-9 combines with J gene TRBJ1-2; possibly TRBD1 for D (5 bases). The CDR3 loop is CSSSREIPGGSLDGYTF. The DNA for the CDR3 is TGTTCCAGTTCCAGAGAGATCCCGGGGGGAAGTCTTGATGGCTACACCTTC.